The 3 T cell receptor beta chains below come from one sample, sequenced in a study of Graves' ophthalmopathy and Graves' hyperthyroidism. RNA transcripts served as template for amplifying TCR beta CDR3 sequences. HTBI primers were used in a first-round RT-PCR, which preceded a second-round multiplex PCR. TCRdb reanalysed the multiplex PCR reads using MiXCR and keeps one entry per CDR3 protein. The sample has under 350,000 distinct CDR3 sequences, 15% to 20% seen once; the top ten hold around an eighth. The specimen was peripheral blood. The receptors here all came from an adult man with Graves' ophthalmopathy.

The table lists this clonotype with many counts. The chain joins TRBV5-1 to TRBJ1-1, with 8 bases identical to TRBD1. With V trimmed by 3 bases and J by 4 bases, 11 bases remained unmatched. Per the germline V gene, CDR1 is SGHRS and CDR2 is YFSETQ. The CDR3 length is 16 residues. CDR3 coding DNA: TGCGCCAGCAGCTCACAATCAGGGGGCACGACCACTGAAGCTTTCTTT. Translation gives CASSSQSGGTTTEAFF.

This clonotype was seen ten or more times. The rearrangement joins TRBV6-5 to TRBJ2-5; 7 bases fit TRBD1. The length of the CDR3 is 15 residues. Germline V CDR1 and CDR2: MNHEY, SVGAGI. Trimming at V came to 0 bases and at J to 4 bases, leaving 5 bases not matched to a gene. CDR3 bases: TGTGCCAGCAGTTACTCGAGTTCAGGGGGAGAGACCCAGTACTTC. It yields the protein CASSYSSSGGETQYF.

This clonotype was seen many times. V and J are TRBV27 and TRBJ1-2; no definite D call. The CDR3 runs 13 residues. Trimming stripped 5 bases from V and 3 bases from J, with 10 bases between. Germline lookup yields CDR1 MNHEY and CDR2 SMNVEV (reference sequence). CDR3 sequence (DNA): TGTGCCAGCAGTCGGATATCTGACTATGGCTACACCTTC. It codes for CASSRISDYGYTF.